This T cell receptor beta chain was identified in a study of response to subunit inactivated influenza vaccine. This clonotype was found a few times. The germline V gene has CDR1 MNHEY and CDR2 SVGEGT. The CDR3 is 14 amino acids. J was trimmed by 3 bases and V by 2 bases; bases with no gene match: 1. In TCRdb, the RT-PCR reads were re-called with MiXCR into one record per CDR3 protein. The table has about 300,000 distinct CDR3 sequences, less than 25% seen once; the top ten hold 10% to 13%. Sequences were derived from PBMCs from blood, sampled approximately 20 months after vaccination. The V and J genes are TRBV6-2 or TRBV6-3 and TRBJ2-1; 7 bases agree with TRBD1. This TCR came from a man aged 50 to 69 who received an inactivated influenza vaccine. CDR3 sequence: CASSYGTDYNEQFF. The CDR3, as DNA: TGTGCCAGCAGTTACGGGACAGACTACAATGAGCAGTTCTTC.